A selection of T cell receptor beta chains follows, all from one sample in a study of blood T cell repertoires in COVID-19. Clones were read by immunoSEQ multiplex PCR, and TCRdb kept only the in-frame ones, dropping some. This sample yields approximately 140,000 clones, of which under 90% are seen a single time; 5% to 7.5% belongs to the top ten. The sequencing input was peripheral blood. Receptors were obtained from a human donor in a cohort sampled during active COVID-19. Both conserved end residues are part of each CDR3. Fields, in order: V gene, J gene, CDR3 protein.

>TRBV7-8|TRBJ1-1
CASSSLPEPEAFF
>TRBV5-6|TRBJ1-2
CASSFGTGGRSYTF
>TRBV5-1|TRBJ1-2
CASSSSGAVGGYTF
>TRBV7-9|TRBJ2-5
CASSPDSKETQYF
>TRBV19|TRBJ2-2
CASSIYSGVNGELFF
>TRBV19|TRBJ2-2
CASSIEPGQSTGELFF
>TRBV7-7|TRBJ2-2
CASSHRGGARTGELFF
>TRBV19|TRBJ1-5
CASSITGGAKPQHF
>TRBV28|TRBJ1-2
CASGLGQASYGYTF
>TRBV24-1|TRBJ2-5
CATSDFPGGTETQYF
>TRBV15|TRBJ1-4
CATYGDRVLSATNEKLFF
>TRBV9|TRBJ2-5
CASSVEGQTAETQYF
>TRBV15|TRBJ2-3
CATSRDLTGGGTDTQYF
>TRBV30|TRBJ1-5
CAWSRTENQPQHF
>TRBV29-1|TRBJ1-3
CSVEAPLGNTIYF
>TRBV29-1|TRBJ1-4
CSVSTGDNEKLFF
>TRBV4-1|TRBJ2-1
CASGMYSGVYNEQFF
>TRBV2|TRBJ2-7
CASSEMEPDSEQYF
>TRBV6-5|TRBJ1-6
CASSYSRGIESPLHF
>TRBV19|TRBJ1-1
CATSNGGYTEAFF
>TRBV20-1|TRBJ2-5
CSASMSSGALIDQYF
>TRBV15|TRBJ1-4
CATSGGWEKLFF
>TRBV6-5|TRBJ2-7
CASRRQGGDEQYF
>TRBV15|TRBJ2-3
CATSRDLSSTDTQYF
>TRBV29-1|TRBJ2-7
CSAREGYEQYF
>TRBV7-3|TRBJ2-2
CASSYRHATGELFF
>TRBV5-4|TRBJ2-7
CASSLSSGTGLYEQYF
>TRBV5-4|TRBJ2-2
CASSLGLAGVTGELFF
>TRBV29-1|TRBJ1-2
CSVMTGNALDGYTF
>TRBV7-9|TRBJ2-7
CASSQGDYEQYF
>TRBV7-2|TRBJ2-2
CASSLGPSGGGGELFF
>TRBV9|TRBJ1-3
CASSVGGRVGNTIYF
>TRBV4-3|TRBJ2-2
CASSQEVGRVAPSGELFF
>TRBV6-5|TRBJ1-1
CASSWGWEGLNTEAFF
>TRBV25-1|TRBJ2-5
CASSEKLDREGQTQYF
>TRBV18|TRBJ1-1
CASSPRGQGTEAFF
>TRBV7-9|TRBJ2-2
CASSLPPPREGGELFF
>TRBV12-5|TRBJ2-5
CASGLGLAGGQETQYF
>TRBV9|TRBJ1-1
CASSPNLLGQGKNTEAFF
>TRBV19|TRBJ1-3
CASSRPSSGTIYF
>TRBV10-3|TRBJ2-7
CAISESKTLGYEQYF
>TRBV19|TRBJ2-5
CASSIGGGPRETQYF
>TRBV28|TRBJ2-1
CASSGGASYNEQFF
>TRBV18|TRBJ2-5
CASSPPTGQETQYF
>TRBV7-3|TRBJ1-1
CASSLLGTDTEAFF
>TRBV11-2|TRBJ1-3
CASSSGSGNTIYF
>TRBV2|TRBJ1-2
CASSNRVLSYGYTF
>TRBV15|TRBJ1-2
CATSRAGGSALFYGYTF
>TRBV4-3|TRBJ1-2
CASSQFRGFGYTF
>TRBV28|TRBJ2-7
CASSLGSPYEQYF
>TRBV2|TRBJ2-1
CASKQEGRDEQFF
>TRBV6-2/TRBV6-3|TRBJ1-2
CASRPRDRALYGYTF
>TRBV6-5|TRBJ1-5
CASSSPGQPQHF
>TRBV11-3|TRBJ1-3
CASSPGGPNSGNTIYF
>TRBV21-1|TRBJ1-6
CASREQTGGHSPLHF
>TRBV19|TRBJ1-6
CASRTGDNSPLHF
>TRBV24-1|TRBJ2-5
CATSDMGLAGGIARQETQYF
>TRBV15|TRBJ1-2
CATSRGLETGGGYTF